Listed below are T cell receptor beta chains from one sample, sequenced in a study of T cell repertoires in cytomegalovirus infection. One entry per CDR3 protein results from TCRdb running MiXCR on the reads. Of tens of thousands of distinct CDR3 sequences listed, more than 40% are singletons. The antigens of these receptors remain unknown. Specimen: CD8+ T cells from cultured PBMCs, collected from culture after CMV antigen stimulation. All receptors derive from a human donor in good health (CMV status not recorded). Some clones in this sample may be carry-over from other donors' samples. CDR3s include the opening cysteine and the closing phenylalanine or tryptophan. A D gene is named only where the DNA matches it firmly. Not every row has a clone size; where given, it reads once, few, many or a size class.

j_gene | abundance | d_gene | len | v_gene | CDR3nt | CDR3aa
TRBJ1-4 | few | . | 14 | TRBV24-1 | TGTGCCACCTCGACTATCGACTCTAATGAAAAACTGTTTTTT | CATSTIDSNEKLFF
TRBJ2-1 | . | TRBD2 | 15 | TRBV9 | TGTGCCAGCAGCTTCCGGGACTACCCCTACAATGAGCAGTTCTTC | CASSFRDYPYNEQFF
TRBJ2-7 | . | . | 14 | TRBV19 | TGTGCCAGTAGTGCTGGACAGAGCTCCTACGAGCAGTACTTC | CASSAGQSSYEQYF
TRBJ2-5 | . | . | 16 | TRBV7-9 | TGTGCCAGCAGCTTAGTGCGGGGATCAAGCAAAGAGACCCAGTACTTC | CASSLVRGSSKETQYF
TRBJ1-6 | few | TRBD1 | 15 | TRBV27 | TGTGCCAGCATGCCACCGGGACAGGGGGACTCACCCCTCCACTTT | CASMPPGQGDSPLHF
TRBJ1-2 | few | TRBD1 | 14 | TRBV7-8 | TGTGCCAGCAGCTCCAGGGGGCAGGACTATGGCTACACCTTC | CASSSRGQDYGYTF
TRBJ1-2 | . | TRBD1 | 14 | TRBV7-4 | TGTGCCAGCAGCGTCGACAGGGAGGGTGGTGGCTACACCTTC | CASSVDREGGGYTF
TRBJ2-1 | . | . | 14 | TRBV7-9 | TGTGCCAGCAGCTTAAATGGGGGGGCACCGCTCGCATTCTTC | CASSLNGGAPLAFF
TRBJ2-3 | . | TRBD2 | 20 | TRBV12-5 | TGTGCTAGTGGTTTGCCCCTTCGGGCTAGCGGGAGGGCCCTCACAGATACGCAGTATTTT | CASGLPLRASGRALTDTQYF
TRBJ2-5 | . | TRBD1 | 13 | TRBV27 | TGTGCCAGCAGGATGACAGGGGAAGAGACCCAGTACTTC | CASRMTGEETQYF
TRBJ1-1 | . | TRBD1 | 17 | TRBV6-6 | TGTGCCAGCAGTTACCTTGCGACAGGGAGGATGAACACTGAAGCTTTCTTT | CASSYLATGRMNTEAFF
TRBJ2-4 | . | . | 15 | TRBV15 | TGTGCCACCAGCAGAGATTGGGGTGTCAAAAACATTCAGTACTTC | CATSRDWGVKNIQYF
TRBJ2-7 | . | . | 11 | TRBV18 | TGTGCCAGCTCCAGCGGCCACGTGCAGTACTTC | CASSSGHVQYF
TRBJ2-1 | once | . | 15 | TRBV2 | TGTGCCAGCAGTGAGTGGGGAAGCTCCTACAATGAGCAGTTCTTC | CASSEWGSSYNEQFF
TRBJ2-7 | few | . | 15 | TRBV7-9 | TGTGCCAGCAGCCCTACGGGTAGCGCGACCTACGAGCAGTACTTC | CASSPTGSATYEQYF
TRBJ1-3 | few | . | 14 | TRBV12-3/TRBV12-4 | TGTGCCAGCAGTTTAGGGGCAGAAGGAAACACCATATATTTT | CASSLGAEGNTIYF
TRBJ2-2 | few | . | 14 | TRBV12-3/TRBV12-4 | TGTGCCAGCAGTTTAGAAGGGAGTACCGGGGAGCTGTTTTTT | CASSLEGSTGELFF
TRBJ1-1 | . | . | 14 | TRBV5-1 | TGCGCCAGCAGCGAGGGCTACACGGACACTGAAGCTTTCTTT | CASSEGYTDTEAFF
TRBJ2-7 | few | TRBD2 | 17 | TRBV7-2 | TGTGCCAGCAGCTTATCGCTCGAGCGGGACTACTCCTACGAGCAGTACTTC | CASSLSLERDYSYEQYF
TRBJ1-2 | few | TRBD1 | 14 | TRBV6-1 | TGTGCCAGCAGAGGACAGGGAGTCTACTATGGCTACACCTTC | CASRGQGVYYGYTF
TRBJ2-1 | many | . | 15 | TRBV19 | TGTGCCAGTAGTATAGTACGGGAGAAGCCAGGAGAGCAGTTCTTC | CASSIVREKPGEQFF
TRBJ2-7 | few | TRBD2 | 15 | TRBV6-1 | TGTGCCAGCAGTGGATGGACTAGCGGAACCTACGAGCAGTACTTC | CASSGWTSGTYEQYF
TRBJ2-2 | . | . | 16 | TRBV28 | TGTGCCAGCAGTTTAAAAGGGGCGGTGTACACCGGGGAGCTGTTTTTT | CASSLKGAVYTGELFF
TRBJ1-5 | . | . | 15 | TRBV10-3 | TGTGCCATCAGGGGGGACTCACAGGAAAATCAGCCCCAGCATTTT | CAIRGDSQENQPQHF
TRBJ2-3 | . | . | 16 | TRBV7-6 | TGTGCCAGCAGCTTAGAGGGTAGAGGGCCCACAGATACGCAGTATTTT | CASSLEGRGPTDTQYF
TRBJ1-5 | . | TRBD1 | 14 | TRBV7-9 | TGTGCCAGCAGCTCGACAGGGGGCCTCCAGTCCCAGCATTTT | CASSSTGGLQSQHF
TRBJ2-3 | . | . | 14 | TRBV7-8 | TGTGCCAGCACCCCAAGGGGTCGAACAGATACGCAGTATTTT | CASTPRGRTDTQYF
TRBJ1-1 | once | . | 16 | TRBV6-6 | TGTGCCAGCAGTGTCCGGGCCTATCACGGGAGCACTGAAGCTTTCTTT | CASSVRAYHGSTEAFF
TRBJ2-7 | . | . | 16 | TRBV5-6 | TGTGCCAGCAGCTTGGGATCGAGGGGATGGACCTACGAGCAGTACTTC | CASSLGSRGWTYEQYF